This T cell receptor (beta chain) was sequenced for a study of CD8+CD57+ T cells in acquired aplastic anemia. This clonotype was seen repeatedly, ten times or more. Whoever was chosen for sequencing had shown CD8+CD57+ cell expansion by flow cytometry. The template for TCR beta VDJ and CDR3 sequence profiling was genomic DNA. TCRdb processed the reads anew with MiXCR; each CDR3 protein has one entry. The sample lists more than 150,000 distinct CDR3 sequences, roughly 50% occurring once. The CDR3 spans 13 residues. Trimming left V 0 bases short and J 5 bases short, with 7 bases between. Germline V CDR1 and CDR2: LGHDT, YNNKEL (reference sequence).

This chain uses TRBV3-1 with TRBJ1-1; D perhaps matches TRBD1 (5 bases). The sequence was obtained from a human donor with aplastic anemia. Sequences were obtained from sorted CD4+, CD8+, or CD8+CD57+ T cells (not recorded which) from PBMCs. Here the CDR3 reads CASSQDRQTEAFF. DNA of the CDR3: TGTGCCAGCAGCCAAGACAGACAGACTGAAGCTTTCTTT.